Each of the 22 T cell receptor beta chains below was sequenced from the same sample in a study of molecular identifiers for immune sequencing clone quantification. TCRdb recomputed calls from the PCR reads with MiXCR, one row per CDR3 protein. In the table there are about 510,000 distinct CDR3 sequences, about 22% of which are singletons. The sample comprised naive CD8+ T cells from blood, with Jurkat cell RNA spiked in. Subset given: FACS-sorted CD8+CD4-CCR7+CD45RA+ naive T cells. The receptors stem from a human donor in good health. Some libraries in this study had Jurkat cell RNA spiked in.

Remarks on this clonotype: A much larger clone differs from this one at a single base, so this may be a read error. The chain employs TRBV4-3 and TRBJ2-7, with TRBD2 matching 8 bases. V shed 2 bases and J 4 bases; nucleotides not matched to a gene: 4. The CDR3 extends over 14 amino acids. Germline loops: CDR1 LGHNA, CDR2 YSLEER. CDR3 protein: CASSQTGGAYEQYF. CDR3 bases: TGCGCCAGCAGCCAAACCGGGGGGGCATACGAGCAGTACTTC.

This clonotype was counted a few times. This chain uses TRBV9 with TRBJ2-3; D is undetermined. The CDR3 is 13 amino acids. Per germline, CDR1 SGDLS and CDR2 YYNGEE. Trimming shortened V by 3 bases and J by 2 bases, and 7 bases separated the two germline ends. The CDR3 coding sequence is TGTGCCAGCAGCGAGGCCTTCACAGATACGCAGTATTTT. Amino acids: CASSEAFTDTQYF. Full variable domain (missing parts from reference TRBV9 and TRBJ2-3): DSGVTQTPKHLITATGQRVTLRCSPRSGDLSVYWYQQSLDQGLQFLIQYYNGEERAKGNILERFSAQQFPDLHSELNLSSLELGDSALYFCASSEAFTDTQYFGPGTRLTVL.

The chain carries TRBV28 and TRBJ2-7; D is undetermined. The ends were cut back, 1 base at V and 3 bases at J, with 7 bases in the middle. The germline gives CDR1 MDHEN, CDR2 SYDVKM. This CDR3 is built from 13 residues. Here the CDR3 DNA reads TGTGCCAGCAGTTTATTGCGCGGCTACGAGCAGTACTTC. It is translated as CASSLLRGYEQYF.

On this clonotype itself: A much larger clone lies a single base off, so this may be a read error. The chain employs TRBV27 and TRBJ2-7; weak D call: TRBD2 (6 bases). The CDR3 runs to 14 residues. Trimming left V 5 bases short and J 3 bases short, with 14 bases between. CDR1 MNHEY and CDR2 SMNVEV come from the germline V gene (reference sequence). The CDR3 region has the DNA TGTGCCAGCAGTATTTCGTCGGGGGACTACGAGCAGTACTTC. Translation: CASSISSGDYEQYF.

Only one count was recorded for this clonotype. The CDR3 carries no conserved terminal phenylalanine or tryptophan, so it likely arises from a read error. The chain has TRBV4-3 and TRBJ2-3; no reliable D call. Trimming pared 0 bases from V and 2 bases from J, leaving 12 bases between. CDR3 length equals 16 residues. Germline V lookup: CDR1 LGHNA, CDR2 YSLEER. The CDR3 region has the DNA TGCGCCAGCAGCCAAGAGTGGAACGGCTACACAGATACGCAGTATCTT. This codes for CASSQEWNGYTDTQYL.

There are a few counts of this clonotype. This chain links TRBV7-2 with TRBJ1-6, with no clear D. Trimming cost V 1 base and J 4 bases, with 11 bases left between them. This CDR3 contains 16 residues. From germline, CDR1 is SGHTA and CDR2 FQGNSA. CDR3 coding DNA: TGTGCCAGCAGCTTAGAGGGCCTGCATTATAATTCACCCCTCCACTTT. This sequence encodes CASSLEGLHYNSPLHF.

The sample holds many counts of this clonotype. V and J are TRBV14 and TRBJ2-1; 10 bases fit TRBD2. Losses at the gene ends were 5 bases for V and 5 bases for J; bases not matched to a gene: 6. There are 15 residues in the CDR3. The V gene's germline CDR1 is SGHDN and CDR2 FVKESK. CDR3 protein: CASSLLAGTNNEQFF. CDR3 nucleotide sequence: TGTGCCAGCAGCTTACTAGCGGGAACGAACAATGAGCAGTTCTTC.

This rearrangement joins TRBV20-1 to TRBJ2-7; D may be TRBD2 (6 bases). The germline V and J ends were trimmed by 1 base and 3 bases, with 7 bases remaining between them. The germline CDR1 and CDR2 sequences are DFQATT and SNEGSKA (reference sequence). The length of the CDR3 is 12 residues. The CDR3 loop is CSARGDFYEQYF. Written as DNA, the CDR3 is TGCAGTGCTAGAGGGGACTTCTACGAGCAGTACTTC.

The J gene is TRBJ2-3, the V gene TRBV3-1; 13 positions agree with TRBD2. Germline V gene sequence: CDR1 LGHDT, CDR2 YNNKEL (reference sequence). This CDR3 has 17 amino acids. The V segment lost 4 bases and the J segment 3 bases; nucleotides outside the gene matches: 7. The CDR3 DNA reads TGTGCCAGCAGCCCTATGGGACTAGCGGGATCAACAGATACGCAGTATTTT. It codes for CASSPMGLAGSTDTQYF.

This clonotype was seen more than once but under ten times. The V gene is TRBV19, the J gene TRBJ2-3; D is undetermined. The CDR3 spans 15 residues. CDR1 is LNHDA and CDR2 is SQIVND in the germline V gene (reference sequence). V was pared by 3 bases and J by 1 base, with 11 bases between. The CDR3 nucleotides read TGTGCCAGTAGTATCGCCCCAGACCGCACAGATACGCAGTATTTT. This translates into CASSIAPDRTDTQYF.

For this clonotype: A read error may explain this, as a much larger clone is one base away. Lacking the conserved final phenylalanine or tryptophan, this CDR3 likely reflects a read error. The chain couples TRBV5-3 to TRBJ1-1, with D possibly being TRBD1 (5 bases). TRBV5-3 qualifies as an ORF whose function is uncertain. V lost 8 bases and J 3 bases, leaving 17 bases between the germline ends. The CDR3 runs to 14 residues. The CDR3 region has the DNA TGTGCCAGCAGTACATATACAGGAGACACTGAAGCTTTCTCT. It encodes CASSTYTGDTEAFS.

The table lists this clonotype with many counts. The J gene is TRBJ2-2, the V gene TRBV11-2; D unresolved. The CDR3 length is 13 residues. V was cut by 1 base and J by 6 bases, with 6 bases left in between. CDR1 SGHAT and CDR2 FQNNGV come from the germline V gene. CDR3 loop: CASSLGHSGELFF. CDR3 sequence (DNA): TGTGCCAGCAGCTTAGGACACTCCGGGGAGCTGTTTTTT.

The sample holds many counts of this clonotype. The CDR3 loop reads CASSLAKGPYGYTF. The CDR3 DNA follows: TGTGCCAGCAGCTTAGCAAAGGGACCTTATGGCTACACCTTC. V and J are TRBV13 and TRBJ1-2; TRBD1 might be the D (5 bases). V lost 1 base, J lost 5 bases, and 11 bases lay in between. The CDR3 length is 14 residues. Germline V CDR1 and CDR2: PRHDT, FYEKMQ (reference sequence).

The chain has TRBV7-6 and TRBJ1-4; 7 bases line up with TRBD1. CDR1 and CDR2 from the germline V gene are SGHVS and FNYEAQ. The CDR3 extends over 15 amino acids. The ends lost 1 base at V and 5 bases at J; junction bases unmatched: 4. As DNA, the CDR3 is TGTGCCAGCAGCTTAGAAGGACAGGACAATGAAAAACTGTTTTTT. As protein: CASSLEGQDNEKLFF.

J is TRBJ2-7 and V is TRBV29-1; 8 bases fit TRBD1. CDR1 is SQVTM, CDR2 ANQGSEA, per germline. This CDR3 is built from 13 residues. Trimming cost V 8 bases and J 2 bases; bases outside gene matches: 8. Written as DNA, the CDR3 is TGCAGCCCTTGGACAGGGCCGACCTACGAGCAGTACTTC. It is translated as CSPWTGPTYEQYF.

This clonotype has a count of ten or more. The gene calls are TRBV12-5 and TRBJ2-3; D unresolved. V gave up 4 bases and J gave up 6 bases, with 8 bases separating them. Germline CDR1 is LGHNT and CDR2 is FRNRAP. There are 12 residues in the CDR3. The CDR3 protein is CASGWEMDTQYF. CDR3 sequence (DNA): TGTGCTAGTGGTTGGGAAATGGATACGCAGTATTTT.

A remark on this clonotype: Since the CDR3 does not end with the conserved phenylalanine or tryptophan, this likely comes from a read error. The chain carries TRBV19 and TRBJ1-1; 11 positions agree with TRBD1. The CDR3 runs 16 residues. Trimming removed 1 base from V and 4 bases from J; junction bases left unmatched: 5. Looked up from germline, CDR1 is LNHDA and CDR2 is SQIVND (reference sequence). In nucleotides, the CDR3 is TGTGCCAGTAGTATAGCCCCCGGGACAGGGGGCACTGAAGCTTTCTTA. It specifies CASSIAPGTGGTEAFL.

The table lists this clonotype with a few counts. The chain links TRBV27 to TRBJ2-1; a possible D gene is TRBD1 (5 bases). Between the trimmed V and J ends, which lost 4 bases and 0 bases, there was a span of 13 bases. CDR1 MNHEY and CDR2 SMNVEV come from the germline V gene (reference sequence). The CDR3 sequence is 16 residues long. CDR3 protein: CASSSQGVSSYNEQFF. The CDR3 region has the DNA TGTGCCAGCAGTTCCCAAGGGGTTAGCTCCTACAATGAGCAGTTCTTC.

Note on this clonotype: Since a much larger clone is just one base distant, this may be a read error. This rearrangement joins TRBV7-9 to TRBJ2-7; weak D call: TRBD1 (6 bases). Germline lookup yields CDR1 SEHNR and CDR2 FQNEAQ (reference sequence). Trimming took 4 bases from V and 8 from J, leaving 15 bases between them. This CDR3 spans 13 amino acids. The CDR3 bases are TGTGCCAGCAGCTGGAAACCAGGGGACAAGCAGTACTTC. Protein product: CASSWKPGDKQYF.

The CDR3 DNA reads TGCGCCAGCAGCCAAGACGGACTGGGGGCTGATGAGCAGTTCTTC. Protein: CASSQDGLGADEQFF. The rearrangement links TRBV4-1 to TRBJ2-1; possible D gene TRBD1, 6 bases. The length of the CDR3 is 15 residues. Looked up from germline, CDR1 is MGHRA and CDR2 is YSYEKL. Trimming removed 0 bases at V and 8 bases at J, with 14 bases between.

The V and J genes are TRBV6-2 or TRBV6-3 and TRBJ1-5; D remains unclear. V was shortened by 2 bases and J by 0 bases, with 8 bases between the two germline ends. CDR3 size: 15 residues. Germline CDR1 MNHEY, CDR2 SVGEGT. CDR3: CASSYKRYSNQPQHF. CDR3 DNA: TGTGCCAGCAGTTACAAGAGGTATAGCAATCAGCCCCAGCATTTT.

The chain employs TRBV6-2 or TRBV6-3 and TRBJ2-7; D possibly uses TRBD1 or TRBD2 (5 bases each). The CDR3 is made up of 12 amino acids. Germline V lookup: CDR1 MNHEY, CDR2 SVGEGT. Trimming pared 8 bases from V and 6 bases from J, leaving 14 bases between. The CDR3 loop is CASGGWNFEQYF. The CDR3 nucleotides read TGTGCCAGCGGGGGATGGAACTTCGAGCAGTACTTC.